This T cell receptor beta chain was found in a study of blood T cell repertoires in COVID-19. The protocol was immunoSEQ multiplex PCR, while the TCRdb copy is restricted to in-frame clones and leaves out a portion. The table shows a few hundred thousand clones, with 70% to 90% occurring only once. This CDR3 has 15 residues. The germline V and J ends were trimmed by 2 bases and 5 bases, with 16 bases remaining between them. Germline lookup yields CDR1 MNHEY and CDR2 SMNVEV (reference sequence). This TCR was recovered from a man in his forties or fifties who had recovered from COVID-19. The sequencing input was peripheral blood. This chain joins TRBV27 and TRBJ2-7; perhaps TRBD2 as D (6 bases). The CDR3 region has the DNA TGTGCCAGCAGTTTACTCGGGACTCGGGTGGACGAGCAGTACTTC. It yields the protein CASSLLGTRVDEQYF.